This T cell receptor (beta chain) was identified during a study of blood T cell repertoires in COVID-19. At the level of the study: The United States, Italy and Spain were the sources of the acute and convalescent COVID-19 samples. T cells, B-cell-depleted T cells, or PBMCs supplied cDNA or gDNA.

V shed 2 bases and J 6 bases; nucleotides not matched to a gene: 17. Germline values: CDR1 MRHNA, CDR2 SNTAGT. The CDR3 sequence is 18 residues long. Methods used by the authors: Reference gene primer amplification in the assay estimated nucleated cell counts. Assay used: immunoSEQ multiplex PCR; TCRdb lists only in-frame clones, some missing. The V and J calls and clone size are taken from that table; D and trimming were inferred from the DNA. Of 140,000 to 150,000 clones detected, under 90% appear once; the ten largest clones hold around 45%. This clone was seen once. Specimen: peripheral blood. This receptor was obtained from a human donor in a cohort sampled during active COVID-19. The chain is built from TRBV6-4 and TRBJ1-2, with 8 bases aligning to TRBD1. CDR3 in amino acids: CASSDEKGDRTEDDGYTF. CDR3 nucleotide sequence: TGTGCCAGCAGTGACGAGAAAGGGGACAGGACAGAGGATGATGGCTACACCTTC.